This T cell receptor (beta chain) was identified during a study of beta chain features in type 1 diabetes. TCRB transcripts that were expressed got sequenced, as all of the isolated RNA had been reverse transcribed. Generated by immunoSEQ multiplex PCR, the TCRdb table keeps only in-frame clones and is missing some. Counted here are a few hundred thousand clones, 25% to 30% occurring once; the ten biggest clones make up 3% to 4%. This sequence was found in a man aged 25 to 40 in good health. Sample: central memory CD4+ T cells from blood.

CDR3: CASSSGRATQETQYF. In nucleotides, the CDR3 is TGTGCCAGCAGCTCCGGACGGGCGACGCAAGAGACCCAGTACTTC. The chain carries TRBV7-7 and TRBJ2-5; no clear D gene. V lost 4 bases and J 2 bases, leaving 14 bases between the germline ends. CDR1 is SSHAT and CDR2 is FNYEAQ in the germline V gene (reference sequence). The CDR3 consists of 15 residues.